What follows are 27 T cell receptor beta chains derived from one specimen sequenced in a study of human T cells and chemical hapten exposure. Time point given: pre-sensitization, week 0. Treatment specified: therapeutic diphenylcyclopropenone sensitization with weekly scalp DPC. TCRdb reanalysed the RACE reads using MiXCR and keeps one entry per CDR3 protein. This sample has 350,000 to 450,000 distinct CDR3 sequences, with about 5.1% found just once. The material was whole blood, obtained in connection with sensitization to the hapten diphenylcyclopropenone (DPC). These receptors all come from a woman between 50 and 59 years old with alopecia areata. Some clones in this sample may be carry-over from other donors' samples.

At least ten counts were recorded for this clonotype. J is TRBJ2-1 and V is TRBV5-4; possible D gene TRBD1, 8 bases. The germline V gene encodes CDR1 SGHNT and CDR2 YYREEE (reference sequence). V was pared by 4 bases and J by 9 bases, with 17 bases between. The CDR3 has 14 amino acids. As DNA, the CDR3 is TGTGCCAGCAGCCCGAGGACAGGGAGGGGTGAGCAGTTCTTC. This codes for CASSPRTGRGEQFF.

The chain carries TRBV9 and TRBJ1-2; TRBD1 matches at 7 bases. J gave up 4 bases and V 4 bases, and 7 bases lay outside the gene matches. Germline CDR1 SGDLS, CDR2 YYNGEE. This CDR3 has 14 amino acids. CDR3 sequence (DNA): TGTGCCAGCAGCAGAGGGGACAGACCCTATGGCTACACCTTC. This codes for CASSRGDRPYGYTF.

The genes are TRBV7-6 and TRBJ2-3; 14 nucleotides line up with TRBD2. The CDR3 loop spans 16 amino acids. Germline loops: CDR1 SGHVS, CDR2 FNYEAQ. J lost 6 bases, V lost 5 bases, and 7 bases had no gene match. The DNA for the CDR3 is TGTGCCAGCAGCCCAGCGGGACTAGCGGGGGCCGATACGCAGTATTTT. It specifies CASSPAGLAGADTQYF.

This clonotype was seen at least ten times. The chain has TRBV10-3 and TRBJ2-6; unclear D gene. The CDR3 is 15 residues long. Trimming removed 3 bases from V and 1 base from J, with 7 bases in between. Per germline, CDR1 ENHRY and CDR2 SYGVKD. This CDR3 reads CAISDLGSGANVLTF. The CDR3 DNA reads TGTGCCATCAGTGATCTAGGTTCTGGGGCCAACGTCCTGACTTTC.

The chain couples TRBV28 to TRBJ2-1; no definite D call. Germline V lookup: CDR1 MDHEN, CDR2 SYDVKM. Trimming took off 2 bases at V and 5 bases at J, with 13 bases between the two ends. This CDR3 comprises 15 residues. The CDR3 reads CASSLTASGHNEQFF. The CDR3 bases are TGTGCCAGCAGTTTAACAGCTAGTGGGCACAATGAGCAGTTCTTC.

This clonotype was counted many times. The V call is TRBV10-3, the J call TRBJ2-5, with D perhaps matching TRBD2 (5 bases). The V end was cut by 0 bases, the J end by 5 bases, with 7 bases between. From germline, CDR1 is ENHRY and CDR2 SYGVKD. The CDR3 consists of 13 residues. The CDR3 region has the DNA TGTGCCATCAGTGAGTCGCGGGTCGAGACCCAGTACTTC. Translating gives CAISESRVETQYF.

The sample holds many counts of this clonotype. The chain links TRBV27 to TRBJ2-7; no clear D. The CDR3 loop spans 15 amino acids. The V gene's germline CDR1 is MNHEY and CDR2 SMNVEV (reference sequence). V was trimmed by 4 bases and J by 3 bases, leaving 16 bases between them. Here the CDR3 reads CASSYSVGDVYEQYF. CDR3 DNA: TGTGCCAGCAGTTATTCAGTCGGAGATGTCTACGAGCAGTACTTC.

This clonotype was detected a few times. The CDR3 is CASSLDRGSGYTF. The CDR3 bases are TGTGCCAGCAGCTTAGACAGGGGGTCAGGCTACACCTTC. This chain connects TRBV7-8 to TRBJ1-2; 8 positions agree with TRBD1. The V segment lost 1 base and the J segment 8 bases; nucleotides outside the gene matches: 3. CDR3 length equals 13 residues. The germline gives CDR1 SGHVS, CDR2 FQNEAQ. The whole variable domain, filled in from reference TRBV7-8 and TRBJ1-2, reads GAGVSQSPRYKVAKRGQDVALRCDPISGHVSLFWYQQALGQGPEFLTYFQNEAQLDKSGLPSDRFFAERPEGSVSTLKIQRTQQEDSAVYLCASSLDRGSGYTFGSGTRLTVV.

This clonotype was detected only a few times. The chain joins TRBV5-6 to TRBJ1-1, with D unclear. The CDR3 contains 14 residues. V gave up 0 bases and J gave up 2 bases, with 8 bases separating them. Looked up from germline, CDR1 is SGHDT and CDR2 is YYEEEE. CDR3 nucleotides: TGTGCCAGCAGCTTGGGACACTTTAACACTGAAGCTTTCTTT. Amino acid sequence: CASSLGHFNTEAFF.

This clonotype was detected a few times. This rearrangement joins TRBV6-2 or TRBV6-3 to TRBJ1-6; D remains ambiguous. CDR3 length: 15 amino acids. CDR1 and CDR2 from the germline V gene are MNHEY and SVGEGT. V was cut by 4 bases and J by 7 bases, with 14 bases left in between. CDR3 bases: TGTGCCAGCAGTTGGGCAGGCCGTCGGAATTCACCCCTCCACTTT. Translated: CASSWAGRRNSPLHF.

Ten or more counts support this clonotype. The V gene is TRBV18, the J gene TRBJ2-7; 8 bases agree with TRBD2. Per germline, CDR1 KGHSH and CDR2 LQKENI. The CDR3 loop spans 13 amino acids. After removal of 3 bases from V and 5 bases from J, the junction contained 3 bases not matched to a gene. The CDR3 reads CASSPRGGNEQYF. In nucleotides, the CDR3 is TGTGCCAGCTCACCCCGGGGGGGTAACGAGCAGTACTTC. Full variable domain (outside the CDR3, taken from reference TRBV18 and TRBJ2-7): NAGVMQNPRHLVRRRGQEARLRCSPMKGHSHVYWYRQLPEEGLKFMVYLQKENIIDESGMPKERFSAEFPKEGPSILRIQQVVRGDSAAYFCASSPRGGNEQYFGPGTRLTVT.

This clonotype was observed a few times. The genes are TRBV6-5 and TRBJ1-6; D perhaps matches TRBD1 (6 bases). Germline CDR1 is MNHEY and CDR2 is SVGAGI. The CDR3 totals 17 residues. Deletions cut 5 bases from V and 0 bases from J, with 14 bases between. CDR3: CASSQQGRGSYNSPLHF. CDR3 coding DNA: TGTGCCAGCAGTCAACAGGGTCGAGGCTCCTATAATTCACCCCTCCACTTT.

The table lists this clonotype with a few counts. V gene TRBV28 combines with J gene TRBJ2-7; perhaps TRBD2 as D (5 bases). V was clipped by 6 bases and J by 6 bases, with 24 bases between them. The CDR3 totals 16 residues. CDR1 and CDR2 (germline): MDHEN, SYDVKM. The chain's CDR3 is CASSPNGLAVGSEQYF. As DNA, the CDR3 is TGTGCCAGCAGCCCTAATGGGCTAGCTGTAGGCTCCGAGCAGTACTTC. Full variable domain (rest looked up from reference TRBV28 and TRBJ2-7): DVKVTQSSRYLVKRTGEKVFLECVQDMDHENMFWYRQDPGLGLRLIYFSYDVKMKEKGDIPEGYSVSREKKERFSLILESASTNQTSMYLCASSPNGLAVGSEQYFGPGTRLTVT.

This clonotype was found a few times. The chain links TRBV6-6 to TRBJ1-2, with a weak D call TRBD1 (6 bases). V was shortened by 0 bases and J by 8 bases, with 13 bases between the two germline ends. Germline V gene data show CDR1 as MNHNY and CDR2 as SVGAGI (reference sequence). This CDR3 has 14 amino acids. CDR3 nucleotides: TGTGCCAGCAGTTACTCCGGAACAGGGCAGGGCTACACCTTC. Residues: CASSYSGTGQGYTF.

The CDR3 reads CASSGGTSEKLFF. The CDR3 coding sequence is TGTGCCAGCAGCGGCGGGACAAGTGAAAAACTGTTTTTT. The chain recombines TRBV5-6 with TRBJ1-4; possibly TRBD1 for D (6 bases). This CDR3 region has 13 residues. Germline loops: CDR1 SGHDT, CDR2 YYEEEE. V lost 4 bases to trimming and J lost 7 bases, with 11 bases between them.

This clonotype was observed many times. The chain employs TRBV6-2 or TRBV6-3 and TRBJ2-1, with D perhaps being TRBD1 or TRBD2 (5 bases each). In germline, CDR1 is MNHEY, CDR2 SVGEGT. V lost 4 bases to trimming and J lost 2 bases, with 9 bases between them. This CDR3 spans 14 amino acids. The CDR3, as DNA: TGTGCCAGCAGTTGGGGACCCACCTACAATGAGCAGTTCTTC. Translation: CASSWGPTYNEQFF.

The chain recombines TRBV12-5 with TRBJ2-5; D uncertain. V lost 0 bases and J 9 bases, leaving 8 bases between the germline ends. CDR1 and CDR2 (germline): LGHNT, FRNRAP. The CDR3 is 12 amino acids. The CDR3 here is CASGLVSEAQYF. DNA of the CDR3: TGTGCTAGTGGTTTGGTATCGGAAGCCCAGTACTTC.

Worth noting for this clonotype: A much larger clone differs from this one at a single base, so this may be a read error. The gene calls are TRBV18 and TRBJ2-2; D assignment may be TRBD1 or TRBD2 (5 bases each). Looked up from germline, CDR1 is KGHSH and CDR2 is LQKENI. The CDR3 totals 16 residues. Here the CDR3 DNA reads TGTGTCAGCTCTCCACTAGGGACCGCGAACACCGGGGAGCTGTTTTTT. This translates into CVSSPLGTANTGELFF.

This clonotype was found a few times. This rearrangement joins TRBV21-1 to TRBJ2-5; TRBD2, the table's D call, lacks a check against the DNA. TRBV21-1 is termed a pseudogene. The CDR3 contains 18 residues. The CDR3 nucleotides are TGTGCCAGCAGCGTCGGCGCTAGCGGGAGGGCCGAGACGGAGACCCAGTACTTC. It codes for CASSVGASGRAETETQYF.

This clonotype was observed at least ten times. The chain recombines TRBV24-1 with TRBJ2-2, with unresolved D. Germline-derived CDR1 and CDR2 are KGHDR and SFDVKD. The length of the CDR3 is 12 residues. Trimming pared 5 bases from V and 7 bases from J, leaving 7 bases between. The CDR3 DNA reads as TGTGCCACCAGTGCTGGGGTCGGGGAGCTGTTTTTT. Its translation is CATSAGVGELFF.

V usage is TRBV5-1 and J usage is TRBJ2-2; 7 bases align to TRBD2. Unmatched junction bases numbered 7, after V lost 3 bases and J lost 8 bases. CDR3 length: 14 residues. CDR1 SGHRS and CDR2 YFSETQ come from the germline V gene. The CDR3 loop reads CASSSTAGSGELFF. CDR3 nucleotide sequence: TGCGCCAGCAGCTCGACAGCGGGATCTGGGGAGCTGTTTTTT.

This chain connects TRBV5-1 to TRBJ2-3, with 9 nucleotides matching TRBD2. Germline V gene lookup returns CDR1 SGHRS and CDR2 YFSETQ. V lost 1 base to trimming and J lost 5 bases; unmatched junction nucleotides: 5. This CDR3 contains 15 residues. CDR3 nucleotide sequence: TGCGCCAGCAGCTTGCTAGCGGGGACCCGAGATACGCAGTATTTT. This codes for CASSLLAGTRDTQYF.

This chain connects TRBV13 to TRBJ2-5, with D unclear. This CDR3 spans 15 amino acids. CDR1 and CDR2 from the germline V gene are PRHDT and FYEKMQ (reference sequence). V lost 1 base and J lost 4, with 13 bases in between. In DNA, the CDR3 is TGTGCCAGCAGCTTAGAAACTTATCTCGGAGAGACCCAGTACTTC. This sequence encodes CASSLETYLGETQYF.

Many counts were recorded for this clonotype. As DNA, the CDR3 is TGTGCCAGCAGTGAGGGGACGAACACTGAAGCTTTCTTT. Translation: CASSEGTNTEAFF. This chain uses TRBV2 with TRBJ1-1, with D possibly matching TRBD1 (5 bases). The germline V and J ends were trimmed by 3 bases and 1 base, with 6 bases remaining between them. This CDR3 has 13 amino acids. CDR1 SNHLY and CDR2 FYNNEI come from the germline V gene.

This clonotype was detected a few times. The rearrangement uses TRBV10-2 and TRBJ2-3; 9 bases are shared with TRBD2. The V gene's germline CDR1 is WSHSY and CDR2 SAAADI. The CDR3 contains 14 residues. The V and J ends lost 7 bases and 6 bases, in that order; junction bases with no gene match: 8. The chain's CDR3 is CASIPGLAGDTQYF. In DNA form, the CDR3 reads TGCGCCAGCATTCCGGGACTAGCAGGTGATACGCAGTATTTT.

At least ten counts were recorded for this clonotype. The chain couples TRBV27 to TRBJ2-6; no firm D call. CDR3 length: 16 amino acids. V was shortened by 3 bases and J by 0 bases, with 9 bases between the two germline ends. Germline V CDR1 and CDR2: MNHEY, SMNVEV (reference sequence). The CDR3 sequence: CASSFRPHSGANVLTF. The CDR3 coding sequence is TGTGCCAGCAGTTTCCGGCCCCACTCTGGGGCCAACGTCCTGACTTTC. Looking up the rest from reference TRBV27 and TRBJ2-6 gives the full variable domain: EAQVTQNPRYLITVTGKKLTVTCSQNMNHEYMSWYRQDPGLGLRQIYYSMNVEVTDKGDVPEGYKVSRKEKRNFPLILESPSPNQTSLYFCASSFRPHSGANVLTFGAGSRLTVL.

This rearrangement joins TRBV3-1 to TRBJ1-6; the D is unclear. The CDR3 totals 14 residues. Germline loops: CDR1 LGHDT, CDR2 YNNKEL (reference sequence). Trimming took off 1 base at V and 6 bases at J, with 7 bases between the two ends. The CDR3 protein is CASSQVGSNSPLHF. The DNA for the CDR3 is TGTGCCAGCAGCCAAGTCGGCTCTAATTCACCCCTCCACTTT.